Listed here is a single T cell receptor (beta chain). Its target is not known. This entry is derived from a study of T cells after yellow fever vaccination. TCRdb re-derived calls from the 5' RACE reads in MiXCR, one entry per CDR3 protein. The table shows 550,000 or so distinct CDR3 sequences, with 15% to 20% occurring only once. Findings and caveats of the study: Clonotypes found in both CD4 and CD8 compartments made up a small share.

This CDR3 contains 16 residues. CDR1 and CDR2 (germline): SGDLS, YYNGEE. V was clipped by 0 bases and J by 1 base; unmatched bases: 3. The TCR sequence derives from a young man who received the YFV17D yellow fever vaccine. This specimen consisted of PBMCs, obtained 15 days after the yellow fever booster vaccination. The chain carries TRBV9 and TRBJ2-1; 8 positions agree with TRBD2. DNA of the CDR3: TGTGCCAGCAGCGTAGCGGGACTAGGTTCCTACAATGAGCAGTTCTTC. Protein: CASSVAGLGSYNEQFF.